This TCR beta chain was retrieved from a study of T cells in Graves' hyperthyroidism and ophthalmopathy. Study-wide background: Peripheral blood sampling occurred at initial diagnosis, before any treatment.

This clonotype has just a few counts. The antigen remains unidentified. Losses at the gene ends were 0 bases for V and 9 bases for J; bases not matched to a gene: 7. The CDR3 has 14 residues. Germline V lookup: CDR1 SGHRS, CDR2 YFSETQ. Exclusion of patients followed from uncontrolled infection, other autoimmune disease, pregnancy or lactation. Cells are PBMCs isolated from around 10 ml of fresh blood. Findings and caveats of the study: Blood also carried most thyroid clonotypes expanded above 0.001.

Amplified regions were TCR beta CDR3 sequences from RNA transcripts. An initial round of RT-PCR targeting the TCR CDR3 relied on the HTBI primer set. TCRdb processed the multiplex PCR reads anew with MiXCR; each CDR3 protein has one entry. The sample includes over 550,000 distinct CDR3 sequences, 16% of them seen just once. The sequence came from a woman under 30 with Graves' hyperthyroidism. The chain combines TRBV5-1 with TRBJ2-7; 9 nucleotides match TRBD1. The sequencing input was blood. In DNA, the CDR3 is TGCGCCAGCAGCTTGGCGGGGACAGGGACCCCGCAGTACTTC. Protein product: CASSLAGTGTPQYF.